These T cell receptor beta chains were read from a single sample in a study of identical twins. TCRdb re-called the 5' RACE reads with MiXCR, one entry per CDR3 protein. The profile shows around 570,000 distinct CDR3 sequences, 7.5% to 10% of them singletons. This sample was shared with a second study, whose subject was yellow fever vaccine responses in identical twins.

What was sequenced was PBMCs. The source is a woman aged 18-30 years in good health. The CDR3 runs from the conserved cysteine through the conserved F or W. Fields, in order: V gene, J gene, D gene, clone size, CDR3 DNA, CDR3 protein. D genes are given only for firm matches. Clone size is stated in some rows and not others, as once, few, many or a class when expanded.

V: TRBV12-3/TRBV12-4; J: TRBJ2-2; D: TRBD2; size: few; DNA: TGTGCCAGCACAACTATTACTCGGGGGGCCGGGGAGCTGTTTTTT; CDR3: CASTTITRGAGELFF
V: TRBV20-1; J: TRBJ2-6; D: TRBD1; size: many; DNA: TGCAGTGCCTTAGGGGACAGGGATACTGGGGCCAACGTCCTGACTTTC; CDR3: CSALGDRDTGANVLTF
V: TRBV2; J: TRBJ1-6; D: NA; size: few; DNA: TGTGCCAGCAGTGAACAGTCCAATTCACCCCTCCACTTT; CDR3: CASSEQSNSPLHF
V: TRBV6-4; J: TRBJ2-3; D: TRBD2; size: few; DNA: TGTGCCAGCAGCCTGGAAGGCGGACTAGCCAGCACAGATACGCAGTATTTT; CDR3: CASSLEGGLASTDTQYF
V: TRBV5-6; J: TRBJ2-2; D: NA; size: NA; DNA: TGTGCCAGCAGCTTGAGGGCACAGGGTATTCGGACCGGGGAGCTGTTTTTT; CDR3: CASSLRAQGIRTGELFF
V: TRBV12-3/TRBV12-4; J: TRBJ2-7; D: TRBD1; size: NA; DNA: TGTGCCAGCAGTGGACAGGGAAAGTACGAGCAGTACTTC; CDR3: CASSGQGKYEQYF
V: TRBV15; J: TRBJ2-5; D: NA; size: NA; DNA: TGTGCCACCAGCACAAATTACATATCAGGGGAAGAAGAGACCCAGTACTTC; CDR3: CATSTNYISGEEETQYF
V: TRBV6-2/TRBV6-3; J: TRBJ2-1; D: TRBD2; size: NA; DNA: TGTGCCAGCAGTTACTCGTGGCGGGAGGGCCTCCTTGAGCAGTTCTTC; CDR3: CASSYSWREGLLEQFF
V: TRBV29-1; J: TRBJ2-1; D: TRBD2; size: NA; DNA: TGCAGCTCGGGGGGGGGTGAAAGCAATGAGCAGTTCTTC; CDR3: CSSGGGESNEQFF
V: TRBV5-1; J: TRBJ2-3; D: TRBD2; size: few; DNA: TGCGCCAGCAATTTCGGGAGGCCCAGCACAGATACGCAGTATTTT; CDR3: CASNFGRPSTDTQYF
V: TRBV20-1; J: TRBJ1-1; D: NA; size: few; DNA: TGCAGTGCTACTCAAACAGTGAACACTGAAGCTTTCTTT; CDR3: CSATQTVNTEAFF
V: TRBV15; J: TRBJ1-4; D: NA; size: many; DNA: TGTGCCACCAGCAGAGCCGGAAATGAAAAACTGTTTTTT; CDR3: CATSRAGNEKLFF
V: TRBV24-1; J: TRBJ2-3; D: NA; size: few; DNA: TGTGCCACCAGTGTTGCGGGATACACAGATACGCAGTATTTT; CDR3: CATSVAGYTDTQYF
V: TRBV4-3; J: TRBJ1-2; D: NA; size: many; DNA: TGCGCCAGCAGCCCATCCCCGGGGTATGGCTACACCTTC; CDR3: CASSPSPGYGYTF
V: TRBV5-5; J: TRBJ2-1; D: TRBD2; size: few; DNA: TGTGCCAGCAGCTTGGTTCCGCGGGAGTACAATGAGCAGTTCTTC; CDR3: CASSLVPREYNEQFF
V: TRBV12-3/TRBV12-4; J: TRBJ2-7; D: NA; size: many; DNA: TGTGCCAGCAGTTTTGCGGTTTACGAGCAGTACTTC; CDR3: CASSFAVYEQYF
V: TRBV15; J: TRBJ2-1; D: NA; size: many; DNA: TGTGCCACCAGCAGAGAAGACAGGACGATGGAGCAGTTCTTC; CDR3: CATSREDRTMEQFF
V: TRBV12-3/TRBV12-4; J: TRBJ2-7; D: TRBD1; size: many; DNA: TGTGCCAGCAGTTTAGACAGGGGGGACGAGCAGTACTTC; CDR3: CASSLDRGDEQYF
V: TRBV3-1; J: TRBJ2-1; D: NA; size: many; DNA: TGTGCCAGCAGCCAAGATCAAGGGACTCCGAGAACCAATGAGCAGTTCTTC; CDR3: CASSQDQGTPRTNEQFF
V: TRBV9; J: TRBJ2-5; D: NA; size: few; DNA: TGTGCCAGCAGCGTAGTCCCTAGTACTTCCCAAGAGACCCAGTACTTC; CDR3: CASSVVPSTSQETQYF
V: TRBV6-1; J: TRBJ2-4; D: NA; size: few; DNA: TGTGCCAGCAGGGGTTCGGGGAGGGGGCAGGGAAACATTCAGTACTTC; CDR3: CASRGSGRGQGNIQYF
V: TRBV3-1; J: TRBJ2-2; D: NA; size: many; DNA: TGTGCCAGCAGACTAACCGGGGAGCTGTTTTTT; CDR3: CASRLTGELFF
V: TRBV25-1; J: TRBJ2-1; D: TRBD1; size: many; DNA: TGTGCCAGCAGTGGAGATACAGGGGGCAGGCAGTTCTTC; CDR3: CASSGDTGGRQFF
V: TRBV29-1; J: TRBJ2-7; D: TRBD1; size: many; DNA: TGCAGCGTTGAACGGGACAGGGGTTACGAGCAGTACTTC; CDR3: CSVERDRGYEQYF
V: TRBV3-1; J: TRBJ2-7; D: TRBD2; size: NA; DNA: TGTGCCAGCAGCCAAGTGGCTAGCGGCGAGCAGTACTTC; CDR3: CASSQVASGEQYF
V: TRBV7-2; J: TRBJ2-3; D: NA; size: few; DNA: TGTGCCAGCAGCTTAGGTATGGTGGATACGCAGTATTTT; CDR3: CASSLGMVDTQYF
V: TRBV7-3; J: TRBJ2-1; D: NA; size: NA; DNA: TGTGCCAGCAGCTTAATCGCGGGACCCCCTTTGGGCGATGAGCAGTTCTTC; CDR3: CASSLIAGPPLGDEQFF
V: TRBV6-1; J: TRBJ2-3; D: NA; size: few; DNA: TGTGCCAGCAGTGAGGACAGAACAGATACGCAGTATTTT; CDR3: CASSEDRTDTQYF
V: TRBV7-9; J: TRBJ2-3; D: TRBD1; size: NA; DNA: TGTGCCAGCAGCTCCCTTGGACAGGGAAGCACAGATACGCAGTATTTT; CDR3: CASSSLGQGSTDTQYF
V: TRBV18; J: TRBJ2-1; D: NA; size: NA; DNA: TGTGCCAGCTCACCACTGGGCGGAACTTTCTACAATGAGCAGTTCTTC; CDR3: CASSPLGGTFYNEQFF
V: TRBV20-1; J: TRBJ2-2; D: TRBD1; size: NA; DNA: TGCAGTGCTAGGGTACTCCGGGACAGCTACACCGGGGAGCTGTTTTTT; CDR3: CSARVLRDSYTGELFF
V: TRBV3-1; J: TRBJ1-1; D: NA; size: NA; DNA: TGTGCCAGCAGCCAAGATTTGGGACAGAACACTGAAGCTTTCTTT; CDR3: CASSQDLGQNTEAFF
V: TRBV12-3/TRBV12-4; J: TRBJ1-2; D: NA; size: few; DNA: TGTGCCAGCAGTGTAGGCAGGGATATCTATGGCTACACCTTC; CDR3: CASSVGRDIYGYTF
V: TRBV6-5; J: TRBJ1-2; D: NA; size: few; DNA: TGTGCCAGCAGTTACAGAAACGATGCTAATGGCTACACCTTC; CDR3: CASSYRNDANGYTF
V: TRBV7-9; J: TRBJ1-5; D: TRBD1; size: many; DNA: TGTGCCAGCAGCTTAGTTCTTAGCGACAGGGATAATCAGCCCCAGCATTTT; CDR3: CASSLVLSDRDNQPQHF
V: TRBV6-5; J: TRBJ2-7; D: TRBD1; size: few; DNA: TGTGCCAGCAGTTATACTACAGGGGGCGCGATAGCCTACGAGCAGTACTTC; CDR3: CASSYTTGGAIAYEQYF
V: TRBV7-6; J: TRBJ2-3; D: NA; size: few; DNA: TGTGCCAGCAGCTTTTCGGGGAGAGATACGCAGTATTTT; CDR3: CASSFSGRDTQYF
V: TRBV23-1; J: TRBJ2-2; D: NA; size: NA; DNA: NA; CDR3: CASSHYFKGHRGAVFF
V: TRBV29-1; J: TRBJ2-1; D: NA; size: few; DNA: TGCAGCGTTGAGGGAGTGGACAACAGGCTGGTCAATGAGCAGTTCTTC; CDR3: CSVEGVDNRLVNEQFF
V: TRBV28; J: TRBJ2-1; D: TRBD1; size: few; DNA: TGTGCCAGCAGTTTTCGGACAGGCAGCAATGAGCAGTTCTTC; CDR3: CASSFRTGSNEQFF